The 26 T cell receptor beta chains reported below all come from one sample, sequenced in a study of blood T cell repertoires in COVID-19. Sequenced by immunoSEQ multiplex PCR; TCRdb stores in-frame clones only, minus some. The table has around 250,000 clones, roughly 84% seen once. The sequenced sample consisted of peripheral blood. The source of these receptors is a middle-aged woman who had recovered from COVID-19.

The chain has TRBV5-5 and TRBJ2-5; no definite D call. Per germline, CDR1 SGHKS and CDR2 YYEKEE (reference sequence). There are 15 residues in the CDR3. The V gene lost 1 base and the J gene lost 1 base, with 11 bases spanning the gap. The CDR3 sequence is CASSLSWAFQETQYF. The CDR3 DNA is TGTGCCAGCAGCTTGTCTTGGGCCTTCCAAGAGACCCAGTACTTC.

About this clone: The identical CDR3 is also encoded by other nucleotide sequences in the sample. This chain connects TRBV28 to TRBJ1-5; 7 nucleotides agree with TRBD1. V lost 3 bases, J lost 3 bases, and 2 bases stayed unmatched. The CDR3 covers 14 residues. Germline CDR1 and CDR2: MDHEN and SYDVKM. The CDR3: CASSLGQINQPQHF. The DNA for the CDR3 is TGTGCCAGCAGTTTGGGACAGATCAATCAGCCCCAGCATTTT.

The gene calls are TRBV29-1 and TRBJ2-7, with 8 nucleotides matching TRBD1. CDR1 is SQVTM and CDR2 is ANQGSEA in the germline V gene. V shed 4 bases, J shed 2 bases, and the junction held 4 bases outside the gene matches. The CDR3 has 13 amino acids. The CDR3 region has the DNA TGCAGCGTTGGGACAGGGTCCGCCTACGAGCAGTACTTC. It encodes CSVGTGSAYEQYF.

This clone was detected a few times. This chain connects TRBV5-4 to TRBJ1-3, with a weak D call TRBD1 (5 bases). The length of the CDR3 is 17 residues. V lost 1 base and J lost 0, with 14 bases in between. Germline loops: CDR1 SGHNT, CDR2 YYREEE (reference sequence). CDR3 coding DNA: TGTGCCAGCAGCTTGCGGGCCCGGGGGACCTCTGGAAACACCATATATTTT. It yields the protein CASSLRARGTSGNTIYF.

The rearrangement uses TRBV24-1 and TRBJ2-5; 13 positions agree with TRBD2. Looked up from germline, CDR1 is KGHDR and CDR2 is SFDVKD. J was trimmed by 7 bases and V by 5 bases; bases with no gene match: 18. The CDR3 has 19 residues. CDR3 sequence reads: CATSASGLAGKASGGTQYF. DNA for the CDR3: TGTGCCACCAGTGCCTCGGGACTAGCGGGGAAAGCGTCCGGGGGGACCCAGTACTTC.

This chain connects TRBV6-2 or TRBV6-3 to TRBJ2-7; the D is unclear. V shed 2 bases and J shed 0 bases, with 11 bases lying between them. CDR3 size: 15 residues. Germline V gene lookup returns CDR1 MNHEY and CDR2 SVGEGT. The CDR3 loop reads CASSYGVSSSYEQYF. The DNA for the CDR3 is TGTGCCAGCAGTTACGGTGTTTCTAGCTCCTACGAGCAGTACTTC.

This chain connects TRBV3-1 (or the pseudogene TRBV3-2) to TRBJ2-7; 8 bases are shared with TRBD1. The CDR3 extends over 15 amino acids. The germline gives CDR1 LGHDT, CDR2 YNNKEL (reference sequence). The trim removed 4 bases at V and 4 bases at J, leaving 9 bases unmatched. The CDR3 DNA follows: TGTGCCAGCAGCCCTCGCGACAGGGGATTTTACGAGCAGTACTTC. Translating gives CASSPRDRGFYEQYF.

The chain links TRBV30 to TRBJ1-2; D unclear. The CDR3 is 12 residues long. Germline V gene data show CDR1 as GTSNPN and CDR2 as SVGIG (reference sequence). Trimming pared 4 bases from V and 2 bases from J, leaving 8 bases between. In DNA, the CDR3 is TGTGCCTGGATGTCGAGCAACTATGGCTACACCTTC. Translation gives CAWMSSNYGYTF.

This sequence joins TRBV5-1 and TRBJ1-5; the D is unclear. The CDR3 extends over 13 amino acids. The germline CDR1 and CDR2 sequences are SGHRS and YFSETQ. The V end was cut by 4 bases, the J end by 0 bases, with 5 bases between. This CDR3 reads CASSRSSNQPQHF. CDR3 nucleotides: TGCGCCAGCAGCCGGAGTAGCAATCAGCCCCAGCATTTT.

The chain combines TRBV30 with TRBJ2-4, with D unresolved. Germline V lookup: CDR1 GTSNPN, CDR2 SVGIG (reference sequence). Deletions cut 2 bases from V and 0 bases from J, with 11 bases between. This CDR3 is 15 amino acids long. This chain's CDR3 is CAWSNSQLAKNIQYF. The CDR3 DNA reads TGTGCCTGGAGTAACAGCCAATTAGCCAAAAACATTCAGTACTTC. Complete variable domain (other parts from reference TRBV30 and TRBJ2-4): SQTIHQWPATLVQPVGSPLSLECTVEGTSNPNLYWYRQAAGRGLQLLFYSVGIGQISSEVPQNLSASRPQDRQFILSSKKLLLSDSGFYLCAWSNSQLAKNIQYFGAGTRLSVL.

This chain links TRBV3-1 (or the pseudogene TRBV3-2) with TRBJ1-1; D not certain. The CDR3 length is 15 residues. V lost 4 bases, J lost 1 base, and 13 bases lay in between. CDR1 is LGHDT and CDR2 is YNNKEL in the germline V gene (reference sequence). CDR3 sequence: CASSLTVFSNTEAFF. The CDR3 DNA follows: TGTGCCAGCAGCCTAACAGTTTTTTCGAACACTGAAGCTTTCTTT.

The gene calls are TRBV3-1 (or the pseudogene TRBV3-2) and TRBJ1-5, with D hard to call. The CDR3 is 14 residues long. V was clipped by 3 bases and J by 0 bases, with 6 bases between them. Germline CDR1 LGHDT, CDR2 YNNKEL (reference sequence). The CDR3 spells CASSHQNSNQPQHF. CDR3 nucleotide sequence: TGTGCCAGCAGCCACCAGAATAGCAATCAGCCCCAGCATTTT.

This clone was seen once. The rearrangement joins TRBV9 to TRBJ2-5; D is unclear. The V gene's germline CDR1 is SGDLS and CDR2 YYNGEE. Trimming stripped 0 bases from V and 4 bases from J, with 7 bases between. The CDR3 covers 13 residues. CDR3: CASSVDPGETQYF. The CDR3 DNA reads as TGTGCCAGCAGCGTAGACCCAGGAGAGACCCAGTACTTC.

The CDR3 loop reads CASSFFGHRRTTEAFF. CDR3 DNA sequence: TGTGCCAGCAGCTTCTTTGGACATCGTCGGACAACTGAAGCTTTCTTT. The chain combines TRBV11-2 with TRBJ1-1; tentatively, D is TRBD1 (5 bases). This CDR3 has 16 amino acids. Per the germline V gene, CDR1 is SGHAT and CDR2 is FQNNGV. V was cut by 3 bases and J by 5 bases, with 19 bases left in between.

The chain uses TRBV3-1 (or the pseudogene TRBV3-2) and TRBJ1-2, with TRBD1 identical over 7 bases. CDR3 length: 15 residues. With 3 bases clipped from V and 2 bases from J, the junction kept 6 bases outside the gene matches. The germline V gene has CDR1 LGHDT and CDR2 YNNKEL (reference sequence). The chain's CDR3 is CASSQADRPNYGYTF. Here the CDR3 DNA reads TGTGCCAGCAGCCAGGCGGACAGGCCGAACTATGGCTACACCTTC.

This sequence joins TRBV3-1 (or the pseudogene TRBV3-2) and TRBJ2-2; D remains ambiguous. Per the germline V gene, CDR1 is LGHDT and CDR2 is YNNKEL (reference sequence). The V end was cut by 4 bases, the J end by 4 bases, with 4 bases between. CDR3 size: 12 residues. CDR3 coding DNA: TGTGCCAGCAGCCTATTCACCGGGGAGCTGTTTTTT. Its translation is CASSLFTGELFF.

V and J are TRBV11-2 and TRBJ2-3; 9 bases align to TRBD2. The trim removed 1 base at V and 6 bases at J, leaving 8 bases unmatched. Germline V gene lookup returns CDR1 SGHAT and CDR2 FQNNGV. This CDR3 has 16 amino acids. CDR3 loop: CASSLGLAGRWDTQYF. DNA for the CDR3: TGTGCCAGCAGCTTAGGGCTAGCGGGGCGTTGGGATACGCAGTATTTT.

V gene TRBV5-5 combines with J gene TRBJ2-7; 7 positions match TRBD2. Trimming cost V 4 bases and J 12 bases; bases outside gene matches: 16. Looked up from germline, CDR1 is SGHKS and CDR2 is YYEKEE (reference sequence). CDR3 size: 14 residues. The CDR3 reads CASSRGVGRNVRYF. The CDR3 DNA reads as TGTGCCAGCAGCCGGGGGGTGGGACGAAATGTCCGGTACTTC.

This clone occurred once. The chain carries TRBV13 and TRBJ2-7; 8 nucleotides match TRBD1. V was pared by 4 bases and J by 4 bases, with 9 bases of the junction left unmatched. The length of the CDR3 is 15 residues. Germline values: CDR1 PRHDT, CDR2 FYEKMQ (reference sequence). Here the CDR3 DNA reads TGTGCCAGCAGCTCGGGACAGGACTACCTTTACGAGCAGTACTTC. As protein: CASSSGQDYLYEQYF.

The chain links TRBV27 to TRBJ2-2; 8 nucleotides agree with TRBD1. The CDR3 has 17 residues. Germline lookup yields CDR1 MNHEY and CDR2 SMNVEV (reference sequence). With V trimmed by 4 bases and J by 3 bases, 10 bases remained unmatched. The DNA of the CDR3 is TGTGCCAGCAGTTCCTCCCGGGACAGGTCAGACACCGGGGAGCTGTTTTTT. Its protein product is CASSSSRDRSDTGELFF.

This clone came up a few times. The V call is TRBV2, the J call TRBJ1-1, with D possibly matching TRBD1 (6 bases). This CDR3 comprises 13 residues. The germline V gene has CDR1 SNHLY and CDR2 FYNNEI. The V and J ends lost 5 bases and 1 base respectively, with 8 bases between them. In DNA, the CDR3 is TGTGCCAGCAGTCTACAGGGGAACACTGAAGCTTTCTTT. Residues: CASSLQGNTEAFF.

J is TRBJ2-3 and V is TRBV5-1; D call uncertain. Trimming shortened V by 6 bases and J by 2 bases, and 4 bases separated the two germline ends. The germline gives CDR1 SGHRS, CDR2 YFSETQ. CDR3 length: 11 amino acids. In DNA, the CDR3 is TGCGCCAGCACTTACACAGATACGCAGTATTTT. Its protein product is CASTYTDTQYF. The full variable domain, completed using reference TRBV5-1 and TRBJ2-3, is KAGVTQTPRYLIKTRGQQVTLSCSPISGHRSVSWYQQTPGQGLQFLFEYFSETQRNKGNFPGRFSGRQFSNSRSEMNVSTLELGDSALYLCASTYTDTQYFGPGTRLTVL.

V gene TRBV28 combines with J gene TRBJ2-2; the match to TRBD1 covers 7 bases. Losses at the gene ends were 5 bases for V and 3 bases for J; bases not matched to a gene: 9. The CDR3 spans 16 residues. The V gene's germline CDR1 is MDHEN and CDR2 SYDVKM. The CDR3 sequence: CASSPRRGLHTGELFF. The CDR3 nucleotides read TGTGCCAGCAGTCCCCGAAGGGGGCTGCACACCGGGGAGCTGTTTTTT.

V is TRBV5-1 and J is TRBJ2-3; 7 bases are shared with TRBD2. This CDR3 spans 17 amino acids. The V gene end was trimmed by 0 bases and the J gene end by 0 bases; junction bases not matched to a gene: 7. The germline gives CDR1 SGHRS, CDR2 YFSETQ. CDR3 in amino acids: CASSLAWGGPSTDTQYF. The CDR3 DNA sequence: TGCGCCAGCAGCTTGGCGTGGGGGGGACCTAGCACAGATACGCAGTATTTT. Based on the CDR3 plus reference TRBV5-1 and TRBJ2-3, the full variable domain is KAGVTQTPRYLIKTRGQQVTLSCSPISGHRSVSWYQQTPGQGLQFLFEYFSETQRNKGNFPGRFSGRQFSNSRSEMNVSTLELGDSALYLCASSLAWGGPSTDTQYFGPGTRLTVL.

The chain combines TRBV19 with TRBJ2-2, with D possibly being TRBD1 (6 bases). V was trimmed by 4 bases and J by 1 base, leaving 13 bases between them. The CDR3 covers 16 residues. CDR1 is LNHDA and CDR2 is SQIVND in the germline V gene (reference sequence). This chain's CDR3 is CASSKQGYRNTGELFF. The DNA of the CDR3 is TGTGCCAGTAGTAAACAGGGTTACAGGAACACCGGGGAGCTGTTTTTT.

The CDR3 bases are TGTGCCAGCAGCTTGGCCTTGACAGGGGTAGGGGCTGAAGCTTTCTTT. Protein: CASSLALTGVGAEAFF. The chain has TRBV11-2 and TRBJ1-1; 8 nucleotides match TRBD1. Germline V gene data show CDR1 as SGHAT and CDR2 as FQNNGV. J gave up 6 bases and V 3 bases, and 12 bases lay outside the gene matches. This CDR3 comprises 16 residues.